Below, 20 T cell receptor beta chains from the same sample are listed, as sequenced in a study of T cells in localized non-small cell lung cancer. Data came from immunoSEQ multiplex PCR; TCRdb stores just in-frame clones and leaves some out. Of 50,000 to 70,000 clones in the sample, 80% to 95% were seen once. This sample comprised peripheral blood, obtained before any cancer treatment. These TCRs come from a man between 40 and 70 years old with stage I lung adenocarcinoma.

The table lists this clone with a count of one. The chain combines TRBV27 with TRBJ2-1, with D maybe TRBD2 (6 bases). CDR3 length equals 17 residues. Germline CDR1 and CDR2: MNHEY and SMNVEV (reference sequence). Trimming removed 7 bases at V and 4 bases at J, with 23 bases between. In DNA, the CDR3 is TGTGCCAGCACCCCATACAAAGCCGGGACTCAATACAATGAGCAGTTCTTC. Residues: CASTPYKAGTQYNEQFF.

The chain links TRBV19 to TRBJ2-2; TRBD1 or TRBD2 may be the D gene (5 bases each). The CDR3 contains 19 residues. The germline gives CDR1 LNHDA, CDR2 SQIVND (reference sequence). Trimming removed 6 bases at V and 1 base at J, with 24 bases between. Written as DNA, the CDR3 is TGTGCCAGTAGCGGGGAGCAGTGGGGCGGACGATTGAACACCGGGGAGCTGTTTTTT. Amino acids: CASSGEQWGGRLNTGELFF.

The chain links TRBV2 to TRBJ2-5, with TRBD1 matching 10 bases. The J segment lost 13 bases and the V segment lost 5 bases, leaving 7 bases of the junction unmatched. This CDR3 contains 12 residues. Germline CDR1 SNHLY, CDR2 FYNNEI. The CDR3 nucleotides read TGTGCCAGCAGTCTCACCCGGGACAGGGGGTACTTC. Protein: CASSLTRDRGYF.

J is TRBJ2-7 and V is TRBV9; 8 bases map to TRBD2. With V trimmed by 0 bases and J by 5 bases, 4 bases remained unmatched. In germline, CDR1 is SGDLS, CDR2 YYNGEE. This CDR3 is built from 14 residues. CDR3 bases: TGTGCCAGCAGCGTAGCGGGAGGGCGACACGAGCAGTACTTC. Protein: CASSVAGGRHEQYF.

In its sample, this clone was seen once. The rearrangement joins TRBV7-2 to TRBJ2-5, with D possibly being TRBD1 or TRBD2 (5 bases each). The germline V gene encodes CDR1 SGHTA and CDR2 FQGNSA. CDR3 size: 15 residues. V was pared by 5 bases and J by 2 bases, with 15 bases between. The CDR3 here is CASSPPRGGQETQYF. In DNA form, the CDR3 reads TGTGCCAGCAGCCCACCCCGGGGCGGGCAAGAGACCCAGTACTTC.

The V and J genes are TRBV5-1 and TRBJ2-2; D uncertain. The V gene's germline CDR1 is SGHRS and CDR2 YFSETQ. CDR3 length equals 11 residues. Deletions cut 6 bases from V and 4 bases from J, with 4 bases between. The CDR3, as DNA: TGCGCCAGCACACTCACCGGGGAGCTGTTTTTT. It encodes CASTLTGELFF.

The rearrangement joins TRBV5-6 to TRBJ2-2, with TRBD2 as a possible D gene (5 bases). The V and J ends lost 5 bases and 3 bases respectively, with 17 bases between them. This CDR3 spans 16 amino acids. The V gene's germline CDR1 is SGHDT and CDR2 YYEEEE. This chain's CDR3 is CASSPFESGDTGELFF. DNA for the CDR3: TGTGCCAGCAGTCCCTTCGAGAGCGGCGACACCGGGGAGCTGTTTTTT.

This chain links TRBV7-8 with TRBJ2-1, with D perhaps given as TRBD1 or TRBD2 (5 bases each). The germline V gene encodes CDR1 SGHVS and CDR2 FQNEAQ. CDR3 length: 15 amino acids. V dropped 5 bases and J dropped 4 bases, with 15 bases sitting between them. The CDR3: CASSRGPTGYNEQFF. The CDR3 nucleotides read TGTGCCAGCAGCCGGGGACCTACGGGATACAATGAGCAGTTCTTC. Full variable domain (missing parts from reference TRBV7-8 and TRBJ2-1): GAGVSQSPRYKVAKRGQDVALRCDPISGHVSLFWYQQALGQGPEFLTYFQNEAQLDKSGLPSDRFFAERPEGSVSTLKIQRTQQEDSAVYLCASSRGPTGYNEQFFGPGTRLTVL.

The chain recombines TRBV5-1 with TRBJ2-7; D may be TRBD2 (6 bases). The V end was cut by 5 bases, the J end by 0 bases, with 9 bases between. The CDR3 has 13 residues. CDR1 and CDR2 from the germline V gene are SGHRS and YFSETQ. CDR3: CASSPGSSYEQYF. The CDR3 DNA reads TGCGCCAGCAGTCCCGGGAGCTCCTACGAGCAGTACTTC.

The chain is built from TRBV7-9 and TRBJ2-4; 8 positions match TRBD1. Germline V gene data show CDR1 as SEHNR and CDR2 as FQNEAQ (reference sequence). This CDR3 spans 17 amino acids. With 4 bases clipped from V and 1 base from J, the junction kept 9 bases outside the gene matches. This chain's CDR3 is CASSSTAGGAAKNIQYF. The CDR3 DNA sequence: TGTGCCAGCAGCTCGACCGCAGGGGGCGCCGCCAAAAACATTCAGTACTTC.

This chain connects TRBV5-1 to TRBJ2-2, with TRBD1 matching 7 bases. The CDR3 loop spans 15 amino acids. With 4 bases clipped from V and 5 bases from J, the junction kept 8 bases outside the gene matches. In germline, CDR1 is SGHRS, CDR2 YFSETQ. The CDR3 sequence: CASSIGGISTGELFF. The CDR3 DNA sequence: TGCGCCAGCAGCATAGGGGGCATAAGTACCGGGGAGCTGTTTTTT.

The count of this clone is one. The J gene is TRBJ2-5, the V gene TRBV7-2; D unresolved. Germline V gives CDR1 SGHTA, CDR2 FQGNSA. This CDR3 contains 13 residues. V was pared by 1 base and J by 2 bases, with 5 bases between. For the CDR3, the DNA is TGTGCCAGCAGCTTAGTACAACAAGAGACCCAGTACTTC. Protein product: CASSLVQQETQYF.

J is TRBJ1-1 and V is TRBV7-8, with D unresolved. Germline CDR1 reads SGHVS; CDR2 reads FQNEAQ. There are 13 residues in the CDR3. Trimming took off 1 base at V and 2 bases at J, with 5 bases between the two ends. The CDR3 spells CASSLERNTEAFF. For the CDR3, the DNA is TGTGCCAGCAGCTTAGAACGAAACACTGAAGCTTTCTTT. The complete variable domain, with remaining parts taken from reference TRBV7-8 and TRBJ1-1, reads GAGVSQSPRYKVAKRGQDVALRCDPISGHVSLFWYQQALGQGPEFLTYFQNEAQLDKSGLPSDRFFAERPEGSVSTLKIQRTQQEDSAVYLCASSLERNTEAFFGQGTRLTVV.

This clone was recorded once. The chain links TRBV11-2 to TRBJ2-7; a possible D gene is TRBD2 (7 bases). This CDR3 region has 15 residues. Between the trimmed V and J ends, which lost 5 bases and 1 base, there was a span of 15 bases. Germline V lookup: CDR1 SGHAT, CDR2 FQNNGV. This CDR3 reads CASSPEGGGSYEQYF. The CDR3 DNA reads TGTGCCAGCAGCCCCGAGGGAGGGGGATCCTACGAGCAGTACTTC.

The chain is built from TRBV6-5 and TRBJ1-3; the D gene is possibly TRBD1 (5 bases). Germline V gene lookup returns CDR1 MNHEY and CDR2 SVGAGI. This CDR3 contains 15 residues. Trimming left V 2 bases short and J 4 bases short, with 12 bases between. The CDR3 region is CASSYTGDGGNTIYF. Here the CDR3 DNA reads TGTGCCAGCAGTTACACCGGGGACGGCGGAAACACCATATATTTT.

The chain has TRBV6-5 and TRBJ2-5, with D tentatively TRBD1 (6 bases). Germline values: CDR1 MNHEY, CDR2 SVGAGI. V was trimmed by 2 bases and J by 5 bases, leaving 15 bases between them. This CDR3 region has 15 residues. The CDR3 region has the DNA TGTGCCAGCAGTTACGGCCAGGGGAGCGCGGAGACCCAGTACTTC. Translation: CASSYGQGSAETQYF.

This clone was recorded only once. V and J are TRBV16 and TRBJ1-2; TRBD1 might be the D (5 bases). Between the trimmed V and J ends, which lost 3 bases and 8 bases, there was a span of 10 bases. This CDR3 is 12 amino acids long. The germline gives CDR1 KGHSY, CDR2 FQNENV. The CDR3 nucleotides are TGTGCCAGCAGCCAGGCAGGGAGCGGCTACACCTTC. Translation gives CASSQAGSGYTF.

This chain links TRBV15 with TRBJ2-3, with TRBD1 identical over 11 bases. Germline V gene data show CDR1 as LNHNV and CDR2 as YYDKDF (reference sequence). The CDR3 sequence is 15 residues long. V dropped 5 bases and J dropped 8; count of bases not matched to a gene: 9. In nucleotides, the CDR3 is TGTGCCACCAGCGTCGGGACAGGGGGATCGGGTACGCAGTATTTT. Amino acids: CATSVGTGGSGTQYF.

CDR3 residues: CAISTAGEGTGELFF. The CDR3 region has the DNA TGTGCCATCAGCACAGCGGGAGAAGGGACCGGGGAGCTGTTTTTT. V gene TRBV10-3 combines with J gene TRBJ2-2, with 8 nucleotides matching TRBD2. CDR1 ENHRY and CDR2 SYGVKD come from the germline V gene. The CDR3 sequence is 15 residues long. Losses at the gene ends were 6 bases for V and 5 bases for J; bases not matched to a gene: 8.

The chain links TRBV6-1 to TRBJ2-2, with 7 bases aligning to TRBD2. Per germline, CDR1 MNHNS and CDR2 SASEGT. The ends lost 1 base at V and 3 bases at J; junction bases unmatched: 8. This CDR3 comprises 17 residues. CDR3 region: CASSEVVSSGYTGELFF. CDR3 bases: TGTGCCAGCAGTGAAGTGGTTTCTAGCGGATACACCGGGGAGCTGTTTTTT.